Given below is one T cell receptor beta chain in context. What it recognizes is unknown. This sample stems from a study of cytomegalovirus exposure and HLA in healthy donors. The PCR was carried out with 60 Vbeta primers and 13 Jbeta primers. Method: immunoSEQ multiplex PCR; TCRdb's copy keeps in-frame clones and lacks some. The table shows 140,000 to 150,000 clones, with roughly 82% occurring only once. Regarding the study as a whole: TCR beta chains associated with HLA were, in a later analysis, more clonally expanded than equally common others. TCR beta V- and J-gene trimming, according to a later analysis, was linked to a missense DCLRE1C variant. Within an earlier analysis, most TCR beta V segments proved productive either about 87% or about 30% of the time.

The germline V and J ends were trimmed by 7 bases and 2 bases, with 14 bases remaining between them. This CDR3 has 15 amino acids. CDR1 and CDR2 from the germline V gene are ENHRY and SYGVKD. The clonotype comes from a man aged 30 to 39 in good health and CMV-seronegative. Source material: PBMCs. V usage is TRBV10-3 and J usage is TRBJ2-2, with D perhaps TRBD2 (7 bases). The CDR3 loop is CAINGGGPNTGELFF. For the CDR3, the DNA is TGTGCCATCAATGGGGGGGGGCCTAACACCGGGGAGCTGTTTTTT.